This is a list of T cell receptor beta chains from one sample in a study of T cell changes during pregnancy in multiple sclerosis. The table came from immunoSEQ multiplex PCR; TCRdb's copy has only in-frame clones and leaves some out. The sample yields about 57,000 clones, approximately 90% seen once. Sequenced here: peripheral blood, sampled in the first trimester of pregnancy. The source is a female donor in good health, enrolled as a control in a pregnancy study. The CDR3 runs from the conserved cysteine through the conserved F or W. D genes are given only for firm matches. Not all rows give a size; the values are once, few, many and, for expanded clones, a class.

v_call: TRBV7-9; j_call: TRBJ2-2; d_call: TRBD1; clone_size: -; cdr3_nt: TGTGCCAGTACCCCGTCCAGGACAGGGGGTACCGGGGAGCTGTTTTTT; cdr3_aa: CASTPSRTGGTGELFF
v_call: TRBV6-5; j_call: TRBJ1-5; d_call: TRBD1; clone_size: -; cdr3_nt: TGTGCCAGCAGTTGGACAGGGGGCAATCAGCCCCAGCATTTT; cdr3_aa: CASSWTGGNQPQHF
v_call: TRBV6-1; j_call: TRBJ2-7; d_call: -; clone_size: few; cdr3_nt: TGTGCCAGCAGTGATACAGTCTACGAGCAGTACTTC; cdr3_aa: CASSDTVYEQYF
v_call: TRBV6-6; j_call: TRBJ2-1; d_call: -; clone_size: -; cdr3_nt: TGTGCCAGCAGCCCACCTAGCGACAATGAGCAGTTCTTC; cdr3_aa: CASSPPSDNEQFF
v_call: TRBV2; j_call: TRBJ2-7; d_call: -; clone_size: -; cdr3_nt: TGTGCCAGCAGTGATAGGGGCTCCTACGAGCAGTACTTC; cdr3_aa: CASSDRGSYEQYF
v_call: TRBV7-6; j_call: TRBJ2-2; d_call: TRBD1; clone_size: -; cdr3_nt: TGTGCCAGCAGCTCCAGGACAGGGGGTACCGGGGAGCTGTTTTTT; cdr3_aa: CASSSRTGGTGELFF
v_call: TRBV19; j_call: TRBJ2-7; d_call: TRBD1; clone_size: -; cdr3_nt: TGTGCCAGTAGTTCCCGGGACAGGGCCTACGAGCAGTACTTC; cdr3_aa: CASSSRDRAYEQYF
v_call: TRBV11-2; j_call: TRBJ2-1; d_call: -; clone_size: -; cdr3_nt: TGTGCCAGCAGCTTGATGACTTCCATCAACAATGAGCAGTTCTTC; cdr3_aa: CASSLMTSINNEQFF
v_call: TRBV20-1; j_call: TRBJ1-2; d_call: -; clone_size: -; cdr3_nt: TGCACCCCCGGTTATGGCTACACCTTC; cdr3_aa: CTPGYGYTF
v_call: TRBV29-1; j_call: TRBJ2-7; d_call: -; clone_size: -; cdr3_nt: TGCAGTACGAAGTCCGGGTCCTCGGGCGAGCAGTACTTC; cdr3_aa: CSTKSGSSGEQYF
v_call: TRBV29-1; j_call: TRBJ1-3; d_call: TRBD1; clone_size: -; cdr3_nt: TGCAGCGTTGATGGGTTGGCGGGACAGGGCTCTGGAAACACCATATATTTT; cdr3_aa: CSVDGLAGQGSGNTIYF
v_call: TRBV28; j_call: TRBJ1-5; d_call: -; clone_size: -; cdr3_nt: TGTGCCAGCACCCAGCGGGGCAGGGGCGGCAATCAGCCCCAGCATTTT; cdr3_aa: CASTQRGRGGNQPQHF
v_call: TRBV9; j_call: TRBJ1-6; d_call: -; clone_size: -; cdr3_nt: TGTGCCAGCAGCGGCGAACCAAGCTCCTATAATTCACCCCTCCACTTT; cdr3_aa: CASSGEPSSYNSPLHF
v_call: TRBV11-2; j_call: TRBJ2-1; d_call: -; clone_size: -; cdr3_nt: TGTGCCAGCAGTCCCGGCGGTAGGAGGGCCTACAATGAGCAGTTCTTC; cdr3_aa: CASSPGGRRAYNEQFF
v_call: TRBV7-9; j_call: TRBJ2-1; d_call: -; clone_size: -; cdr3_nt: TGTGCCAGCAGCTCCCTCCCGACAGGATGGGTACAGTCGGCTGAGCAGTTCTTC; cdr3_aa: CASSSLPTGWVQSAEQFF
v_call: TRBV6-6; j_call: TRBJ1-4; d_call: TRBD1; clone_size: -; cdr3_nt: TGTGCCAGCAGTTACCAGGGGGATGAAAAACTGTTTTTT; cdr3_aa: CASSYQGDEKLFF
v_call: TRBV19; j_call: TRBJ2-7; d_call: TRBD1; clone_size: -; cdr3_nt: TGTGCCAGTAGGGGGACAGGTGGGGCCTACGAGCAGTACTTC; cdr3_aa: CASRGTGGAYEQYF
v_call: TRBV19; j_call: TRBJ2-2; d_call: -; clone_size: -; cdr3_nt: TGTGCCAGTAGGGCCGACAGGACGGTAACCGGGGAGCTGTTTTTT; cdr3_aa: CASRADRTVTGELFF